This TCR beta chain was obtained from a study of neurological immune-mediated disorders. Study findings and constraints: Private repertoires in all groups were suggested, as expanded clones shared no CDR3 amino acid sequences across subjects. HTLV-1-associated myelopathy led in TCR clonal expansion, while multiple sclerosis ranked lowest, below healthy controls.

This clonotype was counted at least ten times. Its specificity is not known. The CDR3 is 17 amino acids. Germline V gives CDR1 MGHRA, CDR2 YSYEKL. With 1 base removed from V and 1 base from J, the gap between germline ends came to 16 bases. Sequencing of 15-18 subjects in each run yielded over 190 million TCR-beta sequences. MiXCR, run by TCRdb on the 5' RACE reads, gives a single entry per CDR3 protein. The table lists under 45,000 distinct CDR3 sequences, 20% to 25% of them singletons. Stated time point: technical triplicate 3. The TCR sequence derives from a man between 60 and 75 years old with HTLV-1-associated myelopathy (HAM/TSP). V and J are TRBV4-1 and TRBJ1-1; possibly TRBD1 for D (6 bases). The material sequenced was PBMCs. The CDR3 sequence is CASSQVAPGVANTEAFF. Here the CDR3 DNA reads TGCGCCAGCAGCCAAGTGGCCCCAGGGGTTGCGAACACTGAAGCTTTCTTT.